Listed below are T cell receptor beta chains from one sample, sequenced in a study of cytomegalovirus exposure and HLA in healthy donors. Clones were sequenced by immunoSEQ multiplex PCR, and TCRdb holds only the in-frame ones, with some missing. This repertoire shows approximately 90,000 clones, around 70% found once; its top ten account for roughly 15%. The sample consisted of PBMCs. Receptors were obtained from a woman aged 45-59 years in good health and CMV-seropositive. Both conserved end residues are part of each CDR3.

v_gene,j_gene,CDR3aa
TRBV7-9,TRBJ2-2,CASSPDRANTGELFF
TRBV20-1,TRBJ2-1,CSATVYNEQFF
TRBV11-2,TRBJ2-3,CASSSGQGTDTQYF
TRBV27,TRBJ2-7,CASSGGTERNEQYF
TRBV27,TRBJ2-2,CASRLGNSDTGELFF
TRBV19,TRBJ2-7,CATGTVYEQYF
TRBV5-6,TRBJ1-4,CASSLGPHPGLNEKLFF
TRBV30,TRBJ1-5,CAWATGTANQPQHF
TRBV29-1,TRBJ2-1,CSAGLAGGPNEQFF
TRBV30,TRBJ2-3,CAWSVSSGRTDTQYF
TRBV5-6,TRBJ2-7,CASSQGQNSYEQYF
TRBV6-5,TRBJ1-1,CASNRRTANTEAFF
TRBV7-9,TRBJ2-1,CASSLAHRGLDNEQFF
TRBV12-2,TRBJ2-2,CASHRRTSGRESNTGELFF
TRBV5-6,TRBJ2-3,CASSLQGSTDTQYF
TRBV30,TRBJ1-2,CAWRGQGERGYTF
TRBV7-9,TRBJ2-2,CASRPRQGMSGELFF
TRBV19,TRBJ1-1,CASITREGKAFF
TRBV6-1,TRBJ2-1,CASSGLAGGGEQFF
TRBV15,TRBJ1-2,CATSRGDNNRGKDYGYTF
TRBV7-3,TRBJ2-1,CASSPIAGGLSEQFF
TRBV9,TRBJ1-4,CASSPLPNEKLFF
TRBV19,TRBJ2-3,CASSKRAGPTDTQYF
TRBV5-6,TRBJ2-5,CASSLSGEAGLSGETQYF
TRBV29-1,TRBJ1-2,CSVSRQQTNYGYTF
TRBV6-1,TRBJ2-3,CASSGAGRGTDTQYF
TRBV2,TRBJ1-4,CASSELRDTLGKLFF
TRBV7-9,TRBJ1-2,CASSSKTVIYGYTF
TRBV9,TRBJ1-5,CASSVEGDPNQPQHF
TRBV27,TRBJ2-5,CASSLNPQGLETQYF
TRBV7-8,TRBJ1-1,CASSLPTSGRDDEAFF
TRBV2,TRBJ2-7,CASSELNPYEQYF
TRBV4-1,TRBJ2-1,CASRGWDRGSDEQFF
TRBV6-5,TRBJ2-5,CASSYGTPRYQETQYF
TRBV28,TRBJ1-5,CASSFPPPTPSNQPQHF
TRBV5-4,TRBJ2-5,CASSYGLAGQETQYF
TRBV6-6,TRBJ2-1,CASSNLAGDKNEQFF
TRBV5-1,TRBJ2-5,CASSLGGGRNQETQYF
TRBV7-9,TRBJ2-2,CSSHRGGELFF
TRBV28,TRBJ2-2,CASSPPRSGTGELFF
TRBV30,TRBJ2-1,CAWSSSGIYNEQFF
TRBV6-6,TRBJ2-3,CASSYVAVTDTQYF
TRBV2,TRBJ1-1,CASSVPRDRATEAFF
TRBV6-5,TRBJ2-3,CASSTSRGFTDTQYF